This TCR beta chain came from a study of T cell responses to AZD1222 COVID-19 vaccine (dated by TCRdb to the early 2020s). For context, the study as a whole: A total of around 240 trial participants underwent TCR sequencing, of whom under 220 had received two doses of AZD1222 and 26 had received two doses of the MenACWY control vaccine. Trial participants were enrolled by age into subgroups of 18-55, 56-69 and 70-plus years, and approximately 150, 30 and 60 TCR-sequenced participants, respectively, were included in these subgroups. General conclusions and limits of the study: Only five to seven AZD1222 recipients were SARS-CoV-2 seropositive at baseline, limiting conclusions about previously exposed vaccinees. After two AZD1222 doses, spike-specific TCR breadth and depth were significantly higher than at day 0 and than in MenACWY recipients. Because no day 14 peak-response samples were available, repertoires were characterized only after the peak T cell response. The whole spike protein was spanned by vaccine-associated CD4 TCRs, and dominant responses were seen in regions 160-218 and 743-854. Most participants were white British and females outnumbered males, and the authors suggested that clonal diversity may have been underestimated. Reportedly, almost half of the unique spike-specific TCRs recognized epitopes lying outside the regions that are mutated in the B.1.351 and B.1.1.7 variants. In the small 56-69-year group, the increase in depth fell short of significance, most likely because of low power.

Taken with the paper, the label for time point translates to: about 28 days (+/-7) after the second vaccine dose. Because spike-specific TCR depth and breadth did not differ between the two schedules, AZD1222 recipients who got a second dose at roughly 4 weeks were pooled with those who got a second dose at roughly 12 weeks. The vaccinee samples were drawn from two UK trials, COV001 and COV002, one of which was a single-blind randomized controlled phase 2/3 trial testing AZD1222 (ChAdOx1 nCoV-19) in healthy adults. Trial participant PBMC samples were collected at day 0 and day 28 after the second dose for TCRbeta chain sequencing. Trimming takes 1 base from V and 2 bases from J, and the germline ends sit 9 bases apart. The CDR3 runs 15 amino acids, cysteine and phenylalanine included. This entry keeps only the CDR3 DNA: 45 bases, framed from base 1. CDR1 and CDR2 are read off the germline V gene as SGHTA and FQGNSA.

The CDR3 regions of human TCRbeta chains were subjected to immunosequencing. The original pipeline was this. TCRs in the repertoires were compared against a reference library of SARS-CoV-2-specific TCRs that had been generated with the MIRA antigen-specificity platform. Breadth was defined as the fraction of unique TCRs that were SARS-CoV-2-associated. Depth was defined as the fraction of total T cells that were SARS-CoV-2-associated. Using the MIRA data, every spike-specific TCR was mapped to the spike region that the TCR reacted to and assigned to either a CD4 or a CD8 class. Log10-transformed breadth and depth values were compared by one-way ANOVA with Sidak's multiple comparisons tests. TCRdb obtained this table from immuneACCESS and retained in-frame rearrangements with V and J assigned. These tables miss some clones; where compared with another copy, unresolved V genes account for less than half of the shortfall, and the remainder is unexplained. For V, J and clone size, that table is used; D and trimming come from the DNA. The sample has about 180,000 clones on record, about 86% of them singletons. Together, the top ten hold 11% of the sample.

Regarding this clone: Its antigen is still unknown. Per-base qualities were not stored, and no clone one base away is much larger.

The sequence was collected from an adult who received the AZD1222 COVID-19 vaccine. The input for sequencing was peripheral blood, taken 28 days after the second AZD1222 dose. The V and J genes are TRBV7-2 and TRBJ1-5; the best D guess is TRBD1, with 5 bases matching. The nucleotide sequence is TGTGCCAGCAGCTTAGGGGGCAGGGGCAATCAGCCCCAGCATTTT. This encodes CASSLGGRGNQPQHF.